This T cell receptor (beta chain) was identified during a study of Ad26.COV2.S vaccination and SARS-CoV-2 variants. The CDR3 extends over 14 amino acids. Trimming cost V 4 bases and J 2 bases; bases outside gene matches: 2. Germline V CDR1 and CDR2: SGHDT, YYEEEE. Profiling relied on immunoSEQ multiplex PCR, and the TCRdb table lists in-frame clones only, not all of them. The data hold around 310,000 clones, with about nine tenths observed a single time. Sample treatment: roughly 20 received Ad26.COV2.S at low or high dose, single or two shots; roughly five received placebo; per-sample allocation not given. Collection of samples fell on day 63 after the first vaccine or placebo injection. An Ad26 vector expressing Wuhan-strain SARS-CoV-2 spike served as the vaccine.

Sample: peripheral blood, taken in a trial of Ad26.COV2.S vaccine versus placebo. The TCR sequence derives from a person aged 18 to 59 who received the Ad26.COV2.S COVID-19 vaccine or a placebo. The chain recombines TRBV5-6 with TRBJ1-4, with 7 nucleotides matching TRBD1. The CDR3 coding sequence is TGTGCCAGCAGCATCAGGGGGACTAATGAAAAACTGTTTTTT. Its translation is CASSIRGTNEKLFF.